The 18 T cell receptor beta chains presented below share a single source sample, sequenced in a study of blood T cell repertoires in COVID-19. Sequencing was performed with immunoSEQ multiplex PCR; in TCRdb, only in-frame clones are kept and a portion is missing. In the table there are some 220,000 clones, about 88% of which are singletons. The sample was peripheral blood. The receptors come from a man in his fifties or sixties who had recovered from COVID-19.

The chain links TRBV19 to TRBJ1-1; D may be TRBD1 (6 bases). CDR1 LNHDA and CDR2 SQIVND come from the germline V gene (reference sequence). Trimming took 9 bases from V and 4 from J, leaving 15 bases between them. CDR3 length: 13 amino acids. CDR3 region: CASRGMAGTEAFF. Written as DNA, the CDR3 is TGTGCCAGCAGGGGTATGGCGGGCACTGAAGCTTTCTTT.

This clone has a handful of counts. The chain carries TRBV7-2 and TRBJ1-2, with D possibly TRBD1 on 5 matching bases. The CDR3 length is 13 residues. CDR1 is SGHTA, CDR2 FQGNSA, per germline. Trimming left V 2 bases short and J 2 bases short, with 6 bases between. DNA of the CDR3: TGTGCCAGCAGCTTAAACAGGAACTATGGCTACACCTTC. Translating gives CASSLNRNYGYTF.

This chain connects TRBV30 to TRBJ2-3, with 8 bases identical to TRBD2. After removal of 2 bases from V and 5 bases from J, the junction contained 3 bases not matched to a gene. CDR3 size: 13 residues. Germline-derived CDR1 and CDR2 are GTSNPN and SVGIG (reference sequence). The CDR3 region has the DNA TGTGCCTGGAGTAGCGGGAGCCGAGATACGCAGTATTTT. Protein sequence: CAWSSGSRDTQYF.

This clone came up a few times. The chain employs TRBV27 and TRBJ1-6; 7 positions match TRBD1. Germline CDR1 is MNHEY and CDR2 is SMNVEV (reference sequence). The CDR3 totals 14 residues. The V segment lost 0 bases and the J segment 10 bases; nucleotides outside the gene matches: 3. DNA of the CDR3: TGTGCCAGCAGTTTATCCACAGGGGTATCACCCCTCCACTTT. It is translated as CASSLSTGVSPLHF.

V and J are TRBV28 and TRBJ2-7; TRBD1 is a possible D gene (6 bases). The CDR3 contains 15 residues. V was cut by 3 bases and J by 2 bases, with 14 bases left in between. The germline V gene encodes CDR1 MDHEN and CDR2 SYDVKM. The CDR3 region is CASSFTAGVTYEQYF. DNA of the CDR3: TGTGCCAGCAGTTTCACGGCAGGGGTTACCTACGAGCAGTACTTC. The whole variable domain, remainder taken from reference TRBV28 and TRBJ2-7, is DVKVTQSSRYLVKRTGEKVFLECVQDMDHENMFWYRQDPGLGLRLIYFSYDVKMKEKGDIPEGYSVSREKKERFSLILESASTNQTSMYLCASSFTAGVTYEQYFGPGTRLTVT.

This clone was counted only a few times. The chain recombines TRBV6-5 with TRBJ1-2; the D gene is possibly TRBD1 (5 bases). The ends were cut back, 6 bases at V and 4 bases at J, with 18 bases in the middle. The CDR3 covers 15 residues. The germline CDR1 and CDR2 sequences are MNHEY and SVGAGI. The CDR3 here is CASRKGKIPSYGYTF. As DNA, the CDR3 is TGTGCCAGCAGAAAGGGGAAAATTCCTTCCTATGGCTACACCTTC.

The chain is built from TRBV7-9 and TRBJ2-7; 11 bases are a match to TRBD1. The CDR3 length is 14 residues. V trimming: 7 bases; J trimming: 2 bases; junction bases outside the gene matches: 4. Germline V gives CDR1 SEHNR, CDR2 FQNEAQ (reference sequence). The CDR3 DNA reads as TGTGCCAGCAACCGGGACAGGGGGGCCTACGAGCAGTACTTC. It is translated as CASNRDRGAYEQYF.

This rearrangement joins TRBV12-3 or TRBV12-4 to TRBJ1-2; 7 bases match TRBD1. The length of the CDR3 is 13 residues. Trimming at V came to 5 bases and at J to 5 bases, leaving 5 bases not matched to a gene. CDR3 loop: CASSHPGGYGYTF. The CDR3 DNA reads TGTGCCAGCAGTCATCCAGGGGGATATGGCTACACCTTC.

The CDR3 nucleotides are TGTGCCAGCAGTCTCAGCGAAAAGAACTATGGCTACACCTTC. Translation: CASSLSEKNYGYTF. The chain carries TRBV6-5 and TRBJ1-2, with D unresolved. Germline V gene data show CDR1 as MNHEY and CDR2 as SVGAGI. The CDR3 is made up of 14 amino acids. V was pared by 5 bases and J by 2 bases, with 12 bases between.

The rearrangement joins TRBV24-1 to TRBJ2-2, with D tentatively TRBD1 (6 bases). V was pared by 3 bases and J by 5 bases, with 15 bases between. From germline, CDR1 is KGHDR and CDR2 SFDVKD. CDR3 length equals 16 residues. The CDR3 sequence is CATSDTTGKATGELFF. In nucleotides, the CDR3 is TGTGCCACCAGTGATACGACAGGAAAGGCGACCGGGGAGCTGTTTTTT.

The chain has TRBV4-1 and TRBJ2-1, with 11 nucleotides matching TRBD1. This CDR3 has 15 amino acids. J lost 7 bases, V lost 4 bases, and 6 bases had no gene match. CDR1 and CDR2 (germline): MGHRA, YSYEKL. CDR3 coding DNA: TGCGCCAGCAGCCCCCGGGACAGGGGGGGGAATGAGCAGTTCTTC. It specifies CASSPRDRGGNEQFF.

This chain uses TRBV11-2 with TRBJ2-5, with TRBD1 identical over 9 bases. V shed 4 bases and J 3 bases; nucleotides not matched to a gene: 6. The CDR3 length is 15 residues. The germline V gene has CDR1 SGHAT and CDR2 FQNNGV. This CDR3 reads CASSSGDRAKETQYF. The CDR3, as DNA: TGTGCCAGCAGCTCGGGGGACAGGGCGAAAGAGACCCAGTACTTC.

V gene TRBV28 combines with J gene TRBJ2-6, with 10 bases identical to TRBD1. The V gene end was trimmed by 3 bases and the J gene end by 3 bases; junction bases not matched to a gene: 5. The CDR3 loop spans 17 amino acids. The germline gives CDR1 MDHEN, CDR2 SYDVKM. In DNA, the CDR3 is TGTGCCAGCAGTTTTGACAGGGGGCCTGGTGGGGCCAACGTCCTGACTTTC. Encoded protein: CASSFDRGPGGANVLTF.

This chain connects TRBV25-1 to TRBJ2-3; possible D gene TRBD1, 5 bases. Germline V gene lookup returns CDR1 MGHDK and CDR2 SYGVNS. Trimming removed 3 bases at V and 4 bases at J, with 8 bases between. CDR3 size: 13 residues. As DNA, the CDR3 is TGTGCCAGCAGTGAGGCAGGGTCAGATACGCAGTATTTT. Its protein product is CASSEAGSDTQYF.

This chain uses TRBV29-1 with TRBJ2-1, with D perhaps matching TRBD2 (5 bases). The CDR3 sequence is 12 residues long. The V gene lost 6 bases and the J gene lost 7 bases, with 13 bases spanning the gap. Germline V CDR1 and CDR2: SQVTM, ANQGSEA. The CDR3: CSVTIARNEQFF. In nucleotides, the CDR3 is TGCAGCGTGACAATAGCGAGGAATGAGCAGTTCTTC.

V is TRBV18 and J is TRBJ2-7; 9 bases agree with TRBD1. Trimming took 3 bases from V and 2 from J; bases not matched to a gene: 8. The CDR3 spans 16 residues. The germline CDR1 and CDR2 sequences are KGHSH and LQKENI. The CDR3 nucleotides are TGTGCCAGCTCACCGTCTCGGGACAGGGCCCCCTACGAGCAGTACTTC. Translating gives CASSPSRDRAPYEQYF.

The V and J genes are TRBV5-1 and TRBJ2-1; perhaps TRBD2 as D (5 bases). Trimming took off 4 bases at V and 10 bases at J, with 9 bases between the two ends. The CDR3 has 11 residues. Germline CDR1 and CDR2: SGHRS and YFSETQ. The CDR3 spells CASSHPGEQFF. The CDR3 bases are TGCGCCAGCAGCCACCCGGGGGAGCAGTTCTTC.

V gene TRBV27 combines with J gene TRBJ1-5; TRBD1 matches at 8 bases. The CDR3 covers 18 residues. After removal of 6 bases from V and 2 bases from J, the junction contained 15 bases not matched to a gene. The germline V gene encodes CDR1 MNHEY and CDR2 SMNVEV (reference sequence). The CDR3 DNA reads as TGTGCCAGCAGGCGGACAGGGTTAGGGTTTTTAGGCAATCAGCCCCAGCATTTT. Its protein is CASRRTGLGFLGNQPQHF.